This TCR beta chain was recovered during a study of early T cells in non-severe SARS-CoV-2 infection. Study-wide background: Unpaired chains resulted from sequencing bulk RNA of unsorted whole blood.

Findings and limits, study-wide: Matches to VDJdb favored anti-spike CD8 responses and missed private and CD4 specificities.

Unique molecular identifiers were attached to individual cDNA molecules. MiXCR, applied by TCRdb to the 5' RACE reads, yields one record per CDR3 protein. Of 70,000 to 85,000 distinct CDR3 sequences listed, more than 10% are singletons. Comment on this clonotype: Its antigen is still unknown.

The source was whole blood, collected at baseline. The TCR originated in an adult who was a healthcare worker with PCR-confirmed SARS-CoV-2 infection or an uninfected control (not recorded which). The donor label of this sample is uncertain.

CDR3 sequence reads: CASSPGGLQETQYF. As DNA, the CDR3 is TGTGCCAGCAGCCCCGGCGGACTACAAGAGACCCAGTACTTC. The V and J genes are TRBV7-3 and TRBJ2-5, with D possibly matching TRBD2 (6 bases). V was trimmed by 5 bases and J by 2 bases, leaving 12 bases between them. Germline loops: CDR1 SGHTA, CDR2 FQGTGA. This CDR3 has 14 amino acids.